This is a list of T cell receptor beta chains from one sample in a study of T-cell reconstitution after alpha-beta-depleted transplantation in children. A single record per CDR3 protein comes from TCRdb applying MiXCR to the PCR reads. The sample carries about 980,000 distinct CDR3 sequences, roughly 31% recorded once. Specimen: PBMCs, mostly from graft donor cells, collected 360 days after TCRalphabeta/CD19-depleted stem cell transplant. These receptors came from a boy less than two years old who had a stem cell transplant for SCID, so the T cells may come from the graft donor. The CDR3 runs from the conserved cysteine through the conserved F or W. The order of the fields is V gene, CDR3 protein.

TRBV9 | CASSVVGGGDEQYF
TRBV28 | CASSFVNSPLHF
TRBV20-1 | CSASPETGHLETQYF
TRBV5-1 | CASSSRRGVADEQFF
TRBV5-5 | CASANEGGDTQYF
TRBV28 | CASSLGQKETQYF
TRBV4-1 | CASSQGDRGQETQYF
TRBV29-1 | CSVVKQGPYEQYF
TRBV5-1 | CASSLELSGPYEQYF
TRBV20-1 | CSARPGRRNTEAFF
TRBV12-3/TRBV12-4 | CASSFMAGVYEQYF
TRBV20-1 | CSASKAVYYGYTF
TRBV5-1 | CASSLGEGLAALETQYF
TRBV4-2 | CASSQEVLTYNEQFF
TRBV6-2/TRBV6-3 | CARSYWQDDSPLHF
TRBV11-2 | CASSLVPGQGALSLYNEQFF
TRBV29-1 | CSGQRGAGELFF
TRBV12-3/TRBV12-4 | CASRGLSTDTQYF